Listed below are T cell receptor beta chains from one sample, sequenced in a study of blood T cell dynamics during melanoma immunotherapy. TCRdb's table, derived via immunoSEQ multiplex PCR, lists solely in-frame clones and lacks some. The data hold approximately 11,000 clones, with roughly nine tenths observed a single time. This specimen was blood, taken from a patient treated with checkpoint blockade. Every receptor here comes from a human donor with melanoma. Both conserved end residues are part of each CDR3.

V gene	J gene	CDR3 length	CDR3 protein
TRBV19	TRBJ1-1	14	CASSPRPAGTEAFF
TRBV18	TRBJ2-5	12	CASSPRLETQYF
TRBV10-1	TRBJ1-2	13	CASSPGGNYGYTF
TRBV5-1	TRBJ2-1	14	CASSSRTSGGEQFF
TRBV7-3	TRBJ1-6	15	CASSLNPGGNSPLHF
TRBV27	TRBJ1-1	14	CASSPRGRRAEAFF
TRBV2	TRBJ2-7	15	CASSEGTGESYEQYF
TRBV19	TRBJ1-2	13	CASSMAGFYGYTF
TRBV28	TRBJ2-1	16	CASSLTLAGVYNEQFF
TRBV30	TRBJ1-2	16	CAWSNPGQGFYYGYTF
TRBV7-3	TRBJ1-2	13	CASSRDRGHGYTF
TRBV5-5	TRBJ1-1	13	CASSPPGRSEAFF
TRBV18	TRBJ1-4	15	CASSPQGGRIEKLFF
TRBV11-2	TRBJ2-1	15	CASSLAGGPYNEQFF
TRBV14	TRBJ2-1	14	CASSSRVAGAEQFF
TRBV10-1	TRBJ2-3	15	CASSEGSGTTDTQYF
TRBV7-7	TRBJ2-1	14	CASSPGWAHNEQFF
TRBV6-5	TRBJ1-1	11	CASSRNTEAFF
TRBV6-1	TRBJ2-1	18	CASSGPETSGGDYNEQFF
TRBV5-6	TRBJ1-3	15	CASSYLRDSGNTIYF
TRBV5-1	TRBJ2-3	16	CASARGQGNVADTQYF
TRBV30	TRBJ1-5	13	CAWSVLLDQPQHF
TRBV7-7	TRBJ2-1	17	CASSLWGGGPSYNEQFF
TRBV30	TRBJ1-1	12	CAWSPYGTEAFF
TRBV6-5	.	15	CASSYGSVGSYEQYF
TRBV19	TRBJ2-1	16	CASSPPMGAVNNEQFF
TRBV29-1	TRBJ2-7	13	CSVVAADTYEQYF
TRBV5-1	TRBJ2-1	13	CASSPAPRNEQFF
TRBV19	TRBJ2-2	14	CASSIQGNTGELFF
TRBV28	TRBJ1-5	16	CASLLAGQRDYQPQHF
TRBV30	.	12	CAWSPSGYEQYF
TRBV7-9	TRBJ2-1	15	CASSPGQGNYNEQFF
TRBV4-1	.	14	CASSLGHTTYEQYF
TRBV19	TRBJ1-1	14	CASTTGTGGTEAFF
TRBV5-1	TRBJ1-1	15	CASSLGWPLNTEAFF
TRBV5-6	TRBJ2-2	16	CASSLGQGRRTGELFF
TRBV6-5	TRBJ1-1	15	CASSYSAGHRGEAFF
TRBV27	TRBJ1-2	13	CASSLGRAYGYTF
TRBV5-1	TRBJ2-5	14	CATGAGRPQETQYF
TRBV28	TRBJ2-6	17	CASSSTSGFSGANVLTF
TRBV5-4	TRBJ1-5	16	CASSFFQGGSNQPQHF
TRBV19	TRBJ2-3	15	CASTGGGRAADTQYF
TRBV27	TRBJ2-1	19	CASSLSKASGRQYRNEQFF
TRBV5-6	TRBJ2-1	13	CASSFLADNEQFF
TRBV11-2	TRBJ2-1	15	CASSTRLAPYNEQFF
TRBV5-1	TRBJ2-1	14	CASALGGGPYEQFF
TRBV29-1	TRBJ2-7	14	CSVQDTLGAYEQYF
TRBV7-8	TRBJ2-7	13	CASSRDPTYEQYF
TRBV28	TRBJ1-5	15	CASTPLGQGHQPQHF